This T cell receptor (beta chain) was recorded in a study of human T cells and chemical hapten exposure. Specified time point: pre-sensitization, week 0. Treatment given: therapeutic diphenylcyclopropenone sensitization with weekly scalp DPC. Drawing of blood took place ahead of applying each patch test. CDR1 SGHTA and CDR2 FQGTGA come from the germline V gene. The CDR3 loop spans 15 amino acids. V was pared by 5 bases and J by 8 bases, with 16 bases between. TCRdb recomputed calls from the RACE reads with MiXCR, one row per CDR3 protein. The sample has around 380,000 distinct CDR3 sequences, approximately 5% seen once; the top ten hold roughly 8.2%.

The receptor comes from a woman in her late teens or twenties with alopecia areata. Some clones in this sample may be carry-over from other donors' samples. The specimen comprised whole blood, sampled in connection with sensitization to the hapten diphenylcyclopropenone (DPC). The rearrangement links TRBV7-3 to TRBJ1-6; D might be TRBD1 (6 bases). The DNA for the CDR3 is TGTGCCAGCAGCGAAGGGACAAGCGATTATTCACCCCTCCACTTT. This gives the protein CASSEGTSDYSPLHF. Supplemented by reference TRBV7-3 and TRBJ1-6, the full variable domain reads GAGVSQTPSNKVTEKGKYVELRCDPISGHTALYWYRQSLGQGPEFLIYFQGTGAADDSGLPNDRFFAVRPEGSVSTLKIQRTERGDSAVYLCASSEGTSDYSPLHFGNGTRLTVT.